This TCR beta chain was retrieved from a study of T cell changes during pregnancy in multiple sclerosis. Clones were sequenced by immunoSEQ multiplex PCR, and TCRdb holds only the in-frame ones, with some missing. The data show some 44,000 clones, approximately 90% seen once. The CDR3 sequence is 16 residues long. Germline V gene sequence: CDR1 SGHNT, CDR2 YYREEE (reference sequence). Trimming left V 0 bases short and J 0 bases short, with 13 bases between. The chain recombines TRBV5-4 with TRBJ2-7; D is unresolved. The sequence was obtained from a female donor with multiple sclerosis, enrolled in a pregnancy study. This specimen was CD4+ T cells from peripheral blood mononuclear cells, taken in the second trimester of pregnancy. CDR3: CASSLDNRRSSYEQYF. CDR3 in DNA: TGTGCCAGCAGCTTGGATAACCGAAGGAGCTCCTACGAGCAGTACTTC.